The 5 T cell receptor beta chains below all came from one sample that was sequenced in a study of cytomegalovirus exposure and HLA in healthy donors. The PCR had 60 Vbeta and 13 Jbeta primers. TCRdb keeps only in-frame clones here, not all; method: immunoSEQ multiplex PCR. The table has about 140,000 clones, approximately 80% seen once. Source material: PBMCs. The receptors originated from a man in his thirties or forties in good health and CMV-seronegative.

This chain uses TRBV5-6 with TRBJ1-2; D perhaps matches TRBD1 (5 bases). V dropped 0 bases and J dropped 12 bases, with 12 bases sitting between them. This CDR3 contains 12 residues. Germline V gene sequence: CDR1 SGHDT, CDR2 YYEEEE. CDR3 loop: CASSLEGRQHTF. The CDR3 DNA reads TGTGCCAGCAGCTTGGAGGGGAGGCAACACACCTTC.

This clone appeared a few times. The chain carries TRBV5-1 and TRBJ1-1; 8 positions agree with TRBD1. Per the germline V gene, CDR1 is SGHRS and CDR2 is YFSETQ. V shed 1 base, J shed 7 bases, and the junction held 6 bases outside the gene matches. This CDR3 comprises 14 residues. The chain's CDR3 is CASSLYQGAVEAFF. The DNA of the CDR3 is TGCGCCAGCAGCTTGTACCAGGGGGCAGTTGAAGCTTTCTTT.

The chain joins TRBV28 to TRBJ2-1, with D possibly TRBD1 on 6 matching bases. Germline V gives CDR1 MDHEN, CDR2 SYDVKM. The CDR3 is made up of 15 amino acids. Trimming took 5 bases from V and 4 from J, leaving 15 bases between them. DNA for the CDR3: TGTGCCAGCAGTGCCGACAGGACCGCTTACAATGAGCAGTTCTTC. Protein product: CASSADRTAYNEQFF.

The chain uses TRBV29-1 and TRBJ2-5; possibly TRBD2 for D (5 bases). Near its end, the DNA agrees better with TRBJ2-7, so the J call may be wrong. From germline, CDR1 is SQVTM and CDR2 ANQGSEA. The CDR3 is 12 amino acids. The chain's CDR3 is CSVEGSGYEQYF. The DNA of the CDR3 is TGCAGCGTTGAGGGGAGTGGGTACGAGCAGTACTTC.

V and J are TRBV28 and TRBJ2-5, with TRBD2 matching 7 bases. The V gene's germline CDR1 is MDHEN and CDR2 SYDVKM. The CDR3 length is 14 residues. With V trimmed by 7 bases and J by 1 base, 6 bases remained unmatched. CDR3 in amino acids: CASTWGGVQETQYF. The CDR3 DNA is TGTGCCAGCACCTGGGGGGGAGTCCAAGAGACCCAGTACTTC.